This T cell receptor (beta chain) was identified during a study of vaccination and CD4 T cells after COVID-19. Study-wide background: Cellular stimulation was performed using overlapping spike peptides derived from SARS-CoV-2, HCoV-NL63, HCoV-OC43 and HCoV-229E. The study's findings and limits: Convalescent patients had 304 of 307 vaccine-specific clones showing spike mono-reactivity. Within the convalescent patients, a median about 89% of the SARS-CoV-2-reactive clones were ones that appeared only post-vaccination.

Described treatment: roughly ten-day PBMC culture with coronavirus spike peptide pools or control peptides (ViraFEST assay). With the Oncomine TCR Beta short-read assay, DNA from cultured CD4+ T cells was sequenced. TCRdb independently ran MiXCR on the PCR reads; one entry per CDR3 protein. The table shows 20,000 to 25,000 distinct CDR3 sequences, with around 44% occurring only once. The V segment lost 2 bases and the J segment 5 bases; nucleotides outside the gene matches: 6. This CDR3 contains 15 residues. Per germline, CDR1 SGHRS and CDR2 YFSETQ. For this clonotype: Antigen specificity is unknown.

The chain has TRBV5-1 and TRBJ2-2, with TRBD2 matching 7 bases. The receptor's source is a human donor who had recovered from COVID-19. Material for sequencing was CD4+ T cells from blood, cultured in vitro. DNA for the CDR3: TGCGCCAGCAGCTTACTGGGAGCGGGGACCGGGGAGCTGTTTTTT. Its protein product is CASSLLGAGTGELFF.